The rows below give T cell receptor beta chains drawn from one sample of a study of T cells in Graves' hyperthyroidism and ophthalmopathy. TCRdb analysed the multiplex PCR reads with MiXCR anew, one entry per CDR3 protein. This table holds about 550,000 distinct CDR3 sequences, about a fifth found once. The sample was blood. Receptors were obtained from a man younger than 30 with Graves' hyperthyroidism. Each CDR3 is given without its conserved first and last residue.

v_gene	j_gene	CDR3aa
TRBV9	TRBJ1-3	ASSAGQGKNSGNTIY
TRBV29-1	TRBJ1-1	SVGQGGNTEAF
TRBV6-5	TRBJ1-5	ASRLDPRHPQH
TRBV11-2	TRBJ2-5	ASSLGLAGEGKTQY
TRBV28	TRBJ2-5	ASSPLEGVVDQETQY
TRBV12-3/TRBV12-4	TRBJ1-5	ASSLGGRGPQH
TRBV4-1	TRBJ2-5	ASSSLGVRETQY
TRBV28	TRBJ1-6	ASRAAGVNSPLH
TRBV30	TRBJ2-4	AWSLLDQGIQY
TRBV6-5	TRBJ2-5	ASSYAGGEQETQY
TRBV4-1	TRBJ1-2	ASSQERESYGYT
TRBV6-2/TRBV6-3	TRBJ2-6	ASSYSEGRGRGGGANVLT
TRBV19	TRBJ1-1	ASSLTGEGGTEAF
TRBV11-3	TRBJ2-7	ASSSRTNFYEQY
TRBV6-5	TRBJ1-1	ASTFDRGLAEAF
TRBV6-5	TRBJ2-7	ASSYSWGGAYEQY
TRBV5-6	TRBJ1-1	ASSPRDRGFAEAF
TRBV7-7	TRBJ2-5	ASSFPGPLETQY
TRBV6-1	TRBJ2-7	ARRDRDCEQY